This T cell receptor (beta chain) was identified during a study of T-cell memory formation after mild COVID-19 (dated by TCRdb to about 2021). For context, the study as a whole: TCR sequence clusters from the two donors were found to be largely donor specific. In a couple of donors, T-cell clones that expanded and contracted after mild COVID-19 were tracked by sequencing TCRalpha and TCRbeta repertoires over time. Two young, previously healthy adult volunteers made up the cohort, one male and one female.

This clonotype was recorded only once. The clone's antigen remains unknown. Base qualities were left out, and no much larger clone turns up one base away. A lone read offers only weak evidence. Ficoll-Paque density gradient centrifugation was the method used to isolate PBMCs. What the authors observed across the whole study: Contracting CD4+ clones appeared mostly in the CM and EM memory subsets, whereas CD8+ clones were enriched in EMRA. The detection of some responding clones in pre-infection memory suggests that pre-existing cross-reactive memory T cells joined the SARS-CoV-2 response. From day 15 to 85, contracting clones showed balanced CD4/CD8 phenotypes, whereas a second wave of clones that expanded from day 15 to 37 leaned towards CD4+. The study included only a couple of mild cases, and larger cohorts that include severe cases with pre-infection samples were judged to be necessary. SARS-CoV-2 specificity of the second-wave clones peaking on day 37 was not confirmed.

Sequenced using an Illumina NovaSeq 6000. cDNA libraries for TCRalpha and TCRbeta were prepared by 5'RACE using constant-segment primers, with sample barcodes and unique molecular identifiers added. RNA was extracted from every sample with Trizol reagent. The libraries were amplified in two PCR steps, and the second step added a second sample barcode and Illumina TruSeq adapters. Sequencing of libraries was performed on an Illumina NovaSeq with 2 x 150 bp paired-end reads. The original pipeline was this. Demultiplexing of reads and collapsing into UMI-guided consensus sequences were performed with migec v1.2.7. Using mixcr v2.1.11, UMI consensuses were aligned to TRA and TRB V and J templates and then assembled into clonotypes. A clonotype was counted as expanded or contracted only when both edgeR and NoisET called the clonotype significant, with the noise models trained on biological replicates. For edgeR calls, the cutoffs were a false discovery rate-adjusted p below 0.01 and a log2 fold-change threshold of 1. As an exploratory analysis of dynamics, PCA with hierarchical clustering was applied to max-normalized trajectories of the 1000 most abundant clonotypes. The CD4 or CD8 phenotype of responding clones was assigned using the separately sequenced CD4+ and CD8+ repertoires. In-frame beta chains were kept once TCRdb had trimmed the public reads at Q25 with fastp and called clones with MiXCR. All rows with the same CDR3 protein become a single entry with the most common DNA and genes. TCRdb, not the original authors, processed these V and J calls. The sample data list more than 75,000 distinct CDR3 sequences, and 14% of these were observed just once. Roughly a third of the sample goes to the ten largest clones.

Taken from cysteine to phenylalanine, the CDR3 has 14 residues. Only the CDR3 part of the read is kept: 42 bases, read in frame from the first base. A distance of 12 bases separates the germline ends of V and J, which lose 8 bases and 4 bases respectively. The germline V gene yields MNHEY for CDR1 and SVGEGT for CDR2. The receptor was isolated from an adult woman who had mild COVID-19 (a few samples of this study predate the infection). The sample titles of this study are shuffled in the database, so cell type and time point are left out; the donor was told from shared clones. Sequencing was carried out using PBMCs or a T cell subset sorted from them (not recorded which). This sequence uses TRBV6-2 or TRBV6-3 and TRBJ2-6; the D region possibly corresponds to TRBD2 (6 bases align). The CDR3 sequence is CASGNAGGANVLTF. The sequenced DNA is TGTGCCAGCGGCAATGCGGGAGGGGCCAACGTCCTGACTTTC.